This T cell receptor beta chain was sequenced during a study of blood T cells in healthy people across ages. About the study: The capture of about one barcoded beta molecule per two T cells was achieved by template switching. Notes on the study in general: Per million T cells, TCR beta diversity dropped about linearly as age rose. PBMCs that were unsorted prevented a conclusive naive versus antigen-experienced comparison.

A sample-barcoded 5' primer and a J-beta primer mix were used in a second PCR of roughly 6 to 11 cycles. TCRdb re-called the 5' RACE reads with MiXCR, one entry per CDR3 protein. The sample lists approximately 690,000 distinct CDR3 sequences, 58% occurring once. V was clipped by 3 bases and J by 3 bases, with 6 bases between them. The CDR3 sequence is 13 residues long. Germline assignment: CDR1 MNHNS and CDR2 SASEGT. Samples each had at least 5.5 micrograms of total RNA extracted. Concerning this clonotype itself: Its antigen is not known.

Sequencing was done on a sample of blood. The TCR originated in a man in his sixties in good health. The chain is built from TRBV6-1 and TRBJ1-5, with D perhaps matching TRBD1 (5 bases). DNA of the CDR3: TGTGCCAGCAGTGACAGGGTCAATCAGCCCCAGCATTTT. This codes for CASSDRVNQPQHF.